The clone carrying this T cell receptor (beta chain) was seen repeatedly, ten times or more. Germline CDR1 and CDR2: SGHVS and FNYEAQ. Trimming at V came to 5 bases and at J to 9 bases, leaving 13 bases not matched to a gene. This CDR3 region has 16 residues. This entry comes from a study of early T cells in non-severe SARS-CoV-2 infection. A single record per CDR3 protein comes from TCRdb applying MiXCR to the 5' RACE reads. The sample carries tens of thousands of distinct CDR3 sequences, about 4.2% recorded once. This TCR came from an adult who was a healthcare worker with PCR-confirmed SARS-CoV-2 infection or an uninfected control (not recorded which). The rearrangement uses TRBV7-6 and TRBJ2-1; 10 bases are a match to TRBD2. The sequenced sample consisted of whole blood. The chain's CDR3 is CASSLDSGLAYGEQFF. In DNA form, the CDR3 reads TGTGCCAGCAGCCTTGACTCGGGACTAGCGTACGGTGAGCAGTTCTTC.